This record covers a single TCR beta chain. The specificity of this receptor is unknown. The record has no base qualities; no much larger clone is one base away. To prepare the library, RACE was applied. The instrument was a NextSeq 500. During library preparation, unique molecular identifiers were attached to individual cDNA molecules so that TCRs could be counted in a quantitative, reproducible way. Both TCR alpha and TCR beta chains were sequenced from each blood RNA sample. Concerning the study's data processing: The median number of TCRs per sample was 95,638, ranging from roughly 23,224 to 690,600. The Decombinator software suite was used to annotate the V, J and CDR3 of the TCR reads. Every sample was subsampled to the same number of TCRs (28,000) for the PS versus PT1 abundance plots. TCRs were defined as expanded if absent before sensitization and observed at least eight times at the 2-week time point. The raw public data were reprocessed by TCRdb itself: fastp quality trimming at Q25, MiXCR clonotype calling, in-frame beta chains only. Each entry merges the rows of one CDR3 protein and shows their most common DNA and genes. The authors' filters were not applied to this entry. Across this sample there are 200,000 to 300,000 distinct CDR3 sequences, with about 8.6% seen only once. The ten largest clones take up 2% to 2.5% of the sample.

What this sample's time point label stands for: pre-sensitization, week 0. The treatment or condition label for this specimen denotes: therapeutic diphenylcyclopropenone sensitization with weekly scalp DPC. At every patch-test visit, the blood draw took place before the patch test was put on. Patients were considered eligible if aged 18 to 70, diagnosed with alopecia and deemed suitable for DPC therapy, and patients were excluded if pregnant. Total RNA was extracted from unfractionated whole blood that had been collected in Tempus Blood RNA tubes. The sample is drawn from a study of human T cells and chemical hapten exposure (dated by TCRdb to the early 2020s). Context from the whole study: For sensitization, 2% DPC in acetone was applied to a 2 cm by 2 cm area of upper inner arm skin. Patients additionally received weekly therapeutic DPC doses to the scalp throughout the approximately 22-week study period. Patch testing was performed on the upper back with Finn chambers containing 0.01% DPC, and the patch tests were scored after 6 days according to International Contact Dermatitis Research Group standards. Most of the patients in the cohort were female, and the cohort covered alopecia areata with under or over 50% scalp involvement, alopecia totalis and alopecia universalis. Libraries were pooled for sequencing, and variation in per-sample TCR yields was attributed mainly to small differences in library volumes within the pool. This study followed changes in the peripheral blood TCR repertoire in vivo during primary and secondary sensitization of alopecia patients to the hapten diphenylcyclopropenone (DPC). Blood samples were taken from patients before sensitization (week 0) and at 2, 6 and about 24 weeks after DPC sensitization. For TCR sequencing, blood came from some 31 alopecia patients at anywhere from one to four time points (pre-sensitization, 2, 6 and 24 weeks). The investigation overall reported the following: All patients had alopecia, a presumed autoimmune disease, so their immune response might differ from that of healthy individuals. The number of TCRs above 1 in 1000 frequency did not change with DPC sensitization; there was no evidence of global repertoire structure alterations. A positive correlation was found between the number of PT1 expanded TCRs and patch test score, with significance reached at thresholds 8, 16 and 32 but not 4. After repeated subsampling, changes were observed in the strength of the expansion versus patch-test correlation and in the threshold at which the correlation became significant. Significantly more large CDR3 similarity clusters were formed by expanded TCRs than by pre-sensitization or healthy control sets, consistent with antigen-driven responses.

The germline V gene supplies CDR1 MDHEN and CDR2 SYDVKM. V sheds 3 bases and J sheds 8 bases, leaving 19 bases between their ends. From its cysteine to its phenylalanine, the CDR3 spans 15 amino acids. Of all the DNA, just the CDR3 is kept, 45 bases in frame from base 1. The source was whole blood, collected in connection with sensitization to the hapten diphenylcyclopropenone (DPC). Recombination connected TRBV28 to TRBJ1-2; perhaps TRBD1 is the D gene, with 5 bases matching. The TCR comes from a woman in her forties with alopecia areata. Some clones in this sample may be carry-over from other donors' samples. CDR3 reads: CASSLSPDSRGGYTF. At the DNA level, the sequence is TGTGCCAGCAGTTTGAGCCCAGACAGCCGCGGGGGCTACACCTTC.